This is a list of T cell receptor beta chains from one sample in a study of cytomegalovirus exposure and HLA in healthy donors. Measured with immunoSEQ multiplex PCR; TCRdb has only the in-frame clones, and not every one. The sample contains about 150,000 clones, 80% to 90% of which appear only once. Sequencing was carried out using PBMCs. The receptors originated from a man aged 18 to 30 in good health and CMV-seropositive. Both conserved end residues are part of each CDR3.

v_gene	j_gene	CDR3aa
TRBV7-6	TRBJ2-1	CASSFGTDNEQFF
TRBV7-2	TRBJ2-7	CASSSATSGIYEQYF
TRBV4-2	TRBJ2-7	CASSQVLSGTTYEQYF
TRBV5-4	TRBJ2-2	CASSFSGNTGELFF
TRBV2	TRBJ2-7	CASSEGAGELYEQYF
TRBV27	TRBJ2-3	CASSLKASGAPDTQYF
TRBV7-9	TRBJ2-1	CASSSSGTSANEQFF
TRBV10-1	TRBJ1-2	CASSGTGRVLNYGYTF
TRBV5-1	TRBJ2-5	CASSLSPGAIQETQYF
TRBV30	TRBJ2-7	CAWSVKRAHEQYF
TRBV7-6	TRBJ1-2	CASSLGQGYEYGYTF
TRBV2	TRBJ2-2	CASSVWGRKTGELFF
TRBV9	TRBJ2-6	CASSVKRGTGANVLTF
TRBV30	TRBJ1-1	CAGNYRGRMNTEAFF
TRBV7-2	TRBJ2-3	CASSPRGARTDTQYF
TRBV5-6	TRBJ2-2	CASSALAGVFINTGELFF
TRBV29-1	TRBJ2-7	CSVEGGRKGDEQYF
TRBV18	TRBJ2-1	CASSPGAGGEQFF
TRBV25-1	TRBJ2-1	CASSDSGTGLYNEQFF
TRBV7-8	TRBJ2-7	CASSLGGVAYEQYF
TRBV6-5	TRBJ2-7	CASSYFPAGLTYEQYF
TRBV7-8	TRBJ1-6	CASSSFAGLNNSPLHF
TRBV7-2	TRBJ2-4	CASSLPQLNIQYF
TRBV18	TRBJ2-1	CASSPTSGGSYNEQFF
TRBV5-1	TRBJ1-1	CASSGGQVSLF
TRBV9	TRBJ2-3	CASSVVASGTDTQYF
TRBV7-3	TRBJ2-5	CASSGNRAGTQYF
TRBV11-3	TRBJ2-3	CASSLGSGGAENTQYF
TRBV30	TRBJ2-7	CAWSRTDYGEQYF
TRBV4-1	TRBJ1-2	CASSLEPGAGYTF
TRBV27	TRBJ2-1	CASSLAGSSYNEQFF
TRBV19	TRBJ2-5	CASSIDSEETQYF
TRBV6-6	TRBJ2-1	CASSRRVSNEQFF
TRBV18	TRBJ1-2	CASSPLPGGDTNYGYTF
TRBV5-1	TRBJ1-1	CASSLDRTGALGTEAFF
TRBV4-1	TRBJ1-3	CASSQVEGSSGNTIYF
TRBV5-6	TRBJ2-7	CASSLGGREAEQYF
TRBV4-1	TRBJ2-1	CASSQEGLTQFF
TRBV10-3	TRBJ1-5	CAISEQGLGQPQHF
TRBV5-1	TRBJ2-7	CASSLANGGAKKQYF
TRBV6-5	TRBJ1-1	CASSYSAGLNTEAFF
TRBV11-2	TRBJ1-2	CASSPAGTRYGYTF
TRBV27	TRBJ2-5	CASSSGTSGKETQYF
TRBV6-6	TRBJ1-1	CASSYGGAGTEAFF
TRBV6-1	TRBJ1-4	CASSEEGQGRVRGKLFF
TRBV11-2	TRBJ1-1	CASSPPGQLNTEAFF
TRBV5-1	TRBJ2-3	CASSFLPSPSTDTQYF
TRBV7-9	TRBJ2-7	CASSWADRDYEQYF
TRBV5-1	TRBJ1-4	CASSPGTGPNEKLFF
TRBV6-5	TRBJ2-5	CASSYSPDSTETQYF
TRBV11-2	TRBJ2-7	CASSLDTQDQQYF
TRBV5-1	TRBJ2-1	CASSNRGGSYNEQFF
TRBV4-3	TRBJ2-1	CASSHHIDNEQFF
TRBV6-5	TRBJ2-3	CASSYFGGSSTDTQYF
TRBV4-2	TRBJ1-2	CASSQELQGARGYTF
TRBV9	TRBJ2-7	CASSVGGGTYYEQYF
TRBV27	TRBJ1-2	CASSLSPPGSNYGYTF